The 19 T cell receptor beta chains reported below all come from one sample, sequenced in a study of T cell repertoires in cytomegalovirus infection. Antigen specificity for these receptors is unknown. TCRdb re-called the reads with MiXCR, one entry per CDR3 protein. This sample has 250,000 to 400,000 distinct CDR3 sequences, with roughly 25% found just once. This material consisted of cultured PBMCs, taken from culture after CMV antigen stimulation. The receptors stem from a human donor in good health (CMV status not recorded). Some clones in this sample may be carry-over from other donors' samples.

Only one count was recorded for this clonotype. For the CDR3, the DNA is TGCGCCAGCAGCCAAGGATCCGGGGACCCTGAAGCTTTCTTT. Encoded protein: CASSQGSGDPEAFF. The chain links TRBV4-3 to TRBJ1-1; a possible D gene is TRBD1 (5 bases). Trimming stripped 1 base from V and 6 bases from J, with 12 bases between. The CDR3 runs 14 residues. Germline V gives CDR1 LGHNA, CDR2 YSLEER.

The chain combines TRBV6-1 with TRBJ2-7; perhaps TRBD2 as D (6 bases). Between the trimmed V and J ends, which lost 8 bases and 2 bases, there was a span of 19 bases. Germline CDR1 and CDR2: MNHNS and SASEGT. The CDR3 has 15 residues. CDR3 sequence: CASAPGGGTAYEQYF. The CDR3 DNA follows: TGTGCCAGCGCGCCGGGTGGCGGGACGGCCTACGAGCAGTACTTC.

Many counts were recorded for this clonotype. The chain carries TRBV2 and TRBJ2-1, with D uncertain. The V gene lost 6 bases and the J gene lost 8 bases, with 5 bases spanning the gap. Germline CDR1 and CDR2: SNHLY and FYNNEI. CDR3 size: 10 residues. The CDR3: CASSFHEQFF. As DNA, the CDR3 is TGTGCCAGCAGCTTCCATGAGCAGTTCTTC.

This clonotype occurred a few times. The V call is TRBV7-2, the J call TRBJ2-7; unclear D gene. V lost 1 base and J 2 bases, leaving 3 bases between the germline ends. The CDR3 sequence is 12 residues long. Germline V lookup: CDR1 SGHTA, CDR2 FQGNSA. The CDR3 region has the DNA TGTGCCAGCAGCTTAGTAGCCTACGAGCAGTACTTC. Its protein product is CASSLVAYEQYF.

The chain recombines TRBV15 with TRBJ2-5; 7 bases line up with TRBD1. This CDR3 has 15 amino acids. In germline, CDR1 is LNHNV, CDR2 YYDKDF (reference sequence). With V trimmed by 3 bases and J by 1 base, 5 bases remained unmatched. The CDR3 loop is CATSRQRDSQETQYF. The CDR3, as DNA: TGTGCCACCAGCAGGCAACGGGACAGCCAAGAGACCCAGTACTTC.

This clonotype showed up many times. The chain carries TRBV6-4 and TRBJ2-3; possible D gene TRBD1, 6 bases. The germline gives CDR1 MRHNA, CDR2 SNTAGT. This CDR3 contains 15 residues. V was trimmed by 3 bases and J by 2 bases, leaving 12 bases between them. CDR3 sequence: CASSESGEVTDTQYF. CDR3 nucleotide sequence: TGTGCCAGCAGTGAATCAGGGGAAGTCACAGATACGCAGTATTTT.

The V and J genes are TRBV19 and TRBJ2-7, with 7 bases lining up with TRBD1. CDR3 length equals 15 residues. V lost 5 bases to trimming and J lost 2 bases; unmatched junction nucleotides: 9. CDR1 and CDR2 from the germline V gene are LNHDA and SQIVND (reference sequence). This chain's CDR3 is CASSAPGQRTYEQYV. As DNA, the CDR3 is TGTGCCAGTAGTGCGCCGGGACAGCGTACCTACGAGCAGTACGTC.

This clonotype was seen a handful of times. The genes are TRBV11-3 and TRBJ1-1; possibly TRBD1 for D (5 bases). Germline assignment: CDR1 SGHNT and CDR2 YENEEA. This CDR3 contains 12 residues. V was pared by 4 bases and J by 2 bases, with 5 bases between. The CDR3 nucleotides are TGTGCCAGCAGCTGGGGCAACACTGAAGCTTTCTTT. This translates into CASSWGNTEAFF.

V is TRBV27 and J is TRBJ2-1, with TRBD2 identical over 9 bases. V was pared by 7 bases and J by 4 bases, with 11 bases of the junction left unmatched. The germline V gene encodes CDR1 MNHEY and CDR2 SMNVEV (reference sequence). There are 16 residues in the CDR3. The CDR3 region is CASISTGTSRYNEQFF. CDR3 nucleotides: TGTGCCAGCATCTCCACCGGGACTAGCAGGTACAATGAGCAGTTCTTC.

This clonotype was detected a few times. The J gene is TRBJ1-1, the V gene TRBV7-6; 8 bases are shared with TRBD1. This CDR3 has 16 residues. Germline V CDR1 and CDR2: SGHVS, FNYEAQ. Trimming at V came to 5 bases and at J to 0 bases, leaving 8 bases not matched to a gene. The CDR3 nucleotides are TGTGCCAGCAGCCCGCCGGGACAGGCTATGAACACTGAAGCTTTCTTT. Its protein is CASSPPGQAMNTEAFF.

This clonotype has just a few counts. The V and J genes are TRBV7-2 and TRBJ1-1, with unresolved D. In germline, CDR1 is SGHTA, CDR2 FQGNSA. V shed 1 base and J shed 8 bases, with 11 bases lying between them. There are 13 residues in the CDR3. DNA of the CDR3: TGTGCCAGCAGCTTAGTTAATACCGCAGAAGCTTTCTTT. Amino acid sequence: CASSLVNTAEAFF. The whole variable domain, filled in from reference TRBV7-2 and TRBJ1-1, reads GAGVSQSPSNKVTEKGKDVELRCDPISGHTALYWYRQSLGQGLEFLIYFQGNSAPDKSGLPSDRFSAERTGGSVSTLTIQRTQQEDSAVYLCASSLVNTAEAFFGQGTRLTVV.

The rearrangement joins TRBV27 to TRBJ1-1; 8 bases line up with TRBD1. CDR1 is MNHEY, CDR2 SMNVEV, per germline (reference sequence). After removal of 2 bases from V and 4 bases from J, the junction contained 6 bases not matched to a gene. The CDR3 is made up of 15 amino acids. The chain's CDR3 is CASSLQVTGVTEAFF. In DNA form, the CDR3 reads TGTGCCAGCAGTTTACAAGTGACAGGGGTCACTGAAGCTTTCTTT.

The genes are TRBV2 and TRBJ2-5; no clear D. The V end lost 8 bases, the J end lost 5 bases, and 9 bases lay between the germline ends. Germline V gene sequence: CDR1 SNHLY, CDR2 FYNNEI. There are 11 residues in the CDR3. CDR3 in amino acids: CASAYVETQYF. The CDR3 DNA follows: TGTGCCAGCGCCTACGTCGAGACCCAGTACTTC.

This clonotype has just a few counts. The chain's CDR3 is CASSFDFGIAFF. The CDR3 DNA follows: TGTGCCAGCAGTTTTGATTTCGGGATCGCGTTCTTC. The chain has TRBV12-3 or TRBV12-4 and TRBJ2-1; a weak D match, TRBD2 (5 bases). V lost 3 bases and J 15 bases, leaving 15 bases between the germline ends. This CDR3 has 12 residues.

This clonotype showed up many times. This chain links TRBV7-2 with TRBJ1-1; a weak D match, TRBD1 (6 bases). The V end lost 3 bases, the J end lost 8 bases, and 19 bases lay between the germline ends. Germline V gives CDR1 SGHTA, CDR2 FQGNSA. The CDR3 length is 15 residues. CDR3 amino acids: CASSFPWAGEREAFF. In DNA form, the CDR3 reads TGTGCCAGCAGCTTCCCTTGGGCAGGGGAAAGAGAAGCTTTCTTT.

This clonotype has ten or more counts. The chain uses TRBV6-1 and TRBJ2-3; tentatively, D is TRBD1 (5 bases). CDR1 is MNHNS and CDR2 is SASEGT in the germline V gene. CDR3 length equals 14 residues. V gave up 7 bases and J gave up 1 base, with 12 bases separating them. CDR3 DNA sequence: TGTGCCAGCACAGGGTCTTTGGGCACAGATACGCAGTATTTT. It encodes CASTGSLGTDTQYF.

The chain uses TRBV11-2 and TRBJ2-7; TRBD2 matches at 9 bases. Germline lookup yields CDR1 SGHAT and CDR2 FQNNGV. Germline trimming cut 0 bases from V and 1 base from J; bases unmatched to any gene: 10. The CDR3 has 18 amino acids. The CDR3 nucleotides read TGTGCCAGCAGCTTAGATCGGTTCAGCGGGAGGAATTCCTACGAGCAGTACTTC. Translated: CASSLDRFSGRNSYEQYF.

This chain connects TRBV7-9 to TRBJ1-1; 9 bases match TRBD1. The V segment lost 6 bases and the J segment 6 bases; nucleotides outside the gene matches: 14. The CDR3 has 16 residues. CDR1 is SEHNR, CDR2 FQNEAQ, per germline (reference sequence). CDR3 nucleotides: TGTGCCAGCAGGGCCGGGACAGGGCCTGAGGAGGCTGAAGCTTTCTTT. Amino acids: CASRAGTGPEEAEAFF.

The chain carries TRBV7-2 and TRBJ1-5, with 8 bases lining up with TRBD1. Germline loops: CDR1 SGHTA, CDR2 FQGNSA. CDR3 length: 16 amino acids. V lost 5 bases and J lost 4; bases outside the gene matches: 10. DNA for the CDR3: TGTGCCAGCAGCACCTTGGGACAGGTGTTGAATCAGCCCCAGCATTTT. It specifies CASSTLGQVLNQPQHF.